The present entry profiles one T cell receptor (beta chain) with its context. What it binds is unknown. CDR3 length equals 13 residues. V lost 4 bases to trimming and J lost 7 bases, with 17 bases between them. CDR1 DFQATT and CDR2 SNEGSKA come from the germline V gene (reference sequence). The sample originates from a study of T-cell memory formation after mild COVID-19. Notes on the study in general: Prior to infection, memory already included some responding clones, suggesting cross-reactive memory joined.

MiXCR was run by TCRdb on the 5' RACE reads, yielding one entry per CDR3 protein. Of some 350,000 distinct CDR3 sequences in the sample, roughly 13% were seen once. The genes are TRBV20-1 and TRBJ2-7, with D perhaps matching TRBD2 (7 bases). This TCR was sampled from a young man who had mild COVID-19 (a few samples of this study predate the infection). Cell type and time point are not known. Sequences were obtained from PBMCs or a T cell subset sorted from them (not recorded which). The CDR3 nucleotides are TGCAGTGCTACCGGACTAGGGGGGGGAGAGCAGTACTTC. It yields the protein CSATGLGGGEQYF.